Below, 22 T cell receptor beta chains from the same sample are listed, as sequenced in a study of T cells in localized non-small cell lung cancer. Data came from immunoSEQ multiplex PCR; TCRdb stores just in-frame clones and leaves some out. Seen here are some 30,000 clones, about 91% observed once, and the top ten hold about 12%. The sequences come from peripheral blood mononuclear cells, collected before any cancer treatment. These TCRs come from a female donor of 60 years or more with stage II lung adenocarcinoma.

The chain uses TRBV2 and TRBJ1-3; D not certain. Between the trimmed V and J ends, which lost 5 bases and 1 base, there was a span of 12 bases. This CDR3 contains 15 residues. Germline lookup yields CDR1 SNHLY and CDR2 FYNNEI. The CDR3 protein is CASSLSWDSGNTIYF. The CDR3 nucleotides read TGTGCCAGCAGTCTATCATGGGATTCTGGAAACACCATATATTTT. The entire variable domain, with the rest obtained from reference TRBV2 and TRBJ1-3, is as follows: EPEVTQTPSHQVTQMGQEVILRCVPISNHLYFYWYRQILGQKVEFLVSFYNNEISEKSEIFDDQFSVERPDGSNFTLKIRSTKLEDSAMYFCASSLSWDSGNTIYFGEGSWLTVV.

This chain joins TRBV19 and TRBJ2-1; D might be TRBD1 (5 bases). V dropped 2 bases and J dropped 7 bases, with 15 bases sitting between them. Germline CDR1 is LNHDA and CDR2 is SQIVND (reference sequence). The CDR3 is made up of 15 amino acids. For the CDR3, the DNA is TGTGCCAGTAGTATAATTGGGGCGGCTGAGAATGAGCAGTTCTTC. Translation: CASSIIGAAENEQFF.

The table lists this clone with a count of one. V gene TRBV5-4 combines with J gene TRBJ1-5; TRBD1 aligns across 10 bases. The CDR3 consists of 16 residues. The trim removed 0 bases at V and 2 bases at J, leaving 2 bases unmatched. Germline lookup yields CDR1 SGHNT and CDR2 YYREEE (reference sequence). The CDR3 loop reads CASSLGTGGGNQPQHF. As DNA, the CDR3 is TGTGCCAGCAGCTTGGGGACAGGGGGAGGCAATCAGCCCCAGCATTTT.

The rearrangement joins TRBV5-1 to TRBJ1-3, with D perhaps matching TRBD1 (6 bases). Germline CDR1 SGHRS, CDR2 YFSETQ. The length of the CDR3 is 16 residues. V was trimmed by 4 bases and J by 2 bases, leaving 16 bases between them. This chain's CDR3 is CASSVGAVITGNTIYF. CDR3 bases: TGCGCCAGCAGCGTGGGGGCTGTAATAACTGGAAACACCATATATTTT.

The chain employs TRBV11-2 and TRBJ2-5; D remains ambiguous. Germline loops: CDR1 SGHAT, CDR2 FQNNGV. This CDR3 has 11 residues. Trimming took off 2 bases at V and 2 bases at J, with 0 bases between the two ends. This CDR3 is CASSLQETQYF. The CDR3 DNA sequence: TGTGCCAGCAGCTTACAAGAGACCCAGTACTTC. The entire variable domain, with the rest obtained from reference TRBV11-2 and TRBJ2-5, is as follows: EAGVAQSPRYKIIEKRQSVAFWCNPISGHATLYWYQQILGQGPKLLIQFQNNGVVDDSQLPKDRFSAERLKGVDSTLKIQPAKLEDSAVYLCASSLQETQYFGPGTRLLVL.

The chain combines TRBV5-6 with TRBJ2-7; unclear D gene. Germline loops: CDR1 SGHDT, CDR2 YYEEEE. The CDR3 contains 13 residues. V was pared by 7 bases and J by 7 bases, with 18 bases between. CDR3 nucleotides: TGTGCCAGCCAAAGTTTAAGGGCCGGAGAGCAGTACTTC. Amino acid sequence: CASQSLRAGEQYF.

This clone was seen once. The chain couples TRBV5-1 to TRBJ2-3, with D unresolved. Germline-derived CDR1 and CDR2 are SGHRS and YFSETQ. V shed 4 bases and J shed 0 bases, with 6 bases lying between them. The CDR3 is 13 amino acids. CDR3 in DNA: TGCGCCAGCAGCGTAGAGAGCACAGATACGCAGTATTTT. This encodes CASSVESTDTQYF. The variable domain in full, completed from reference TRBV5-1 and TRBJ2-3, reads KAGVTQTPRYLIKTRGQQVTLSCSPISGHRSVSWYQQTPGQGLQFLFEYFSETQRNKGNFPGRFSGRQFSNSRSEMNVSTLELGDSALYLCASSVESTDTQYFGPGTRLTVL.

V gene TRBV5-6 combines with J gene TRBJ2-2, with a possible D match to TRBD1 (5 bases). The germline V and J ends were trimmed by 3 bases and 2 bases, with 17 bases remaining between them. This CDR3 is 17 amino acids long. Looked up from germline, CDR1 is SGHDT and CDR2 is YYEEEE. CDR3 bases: TGTGCCAGCAGCTCGCCCTACAGGAACCGCAACACCGGGGAGCTGTTTTTT. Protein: CASSSPYRNRNTGELFF.

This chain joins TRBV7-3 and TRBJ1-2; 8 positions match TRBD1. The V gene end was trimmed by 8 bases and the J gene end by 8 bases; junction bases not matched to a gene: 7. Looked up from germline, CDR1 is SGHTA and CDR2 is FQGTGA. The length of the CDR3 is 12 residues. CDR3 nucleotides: TGTGCCAGCGGCCAAACAGGGGGAGGCTACACCTTC. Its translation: CASGQTGGGYTF.

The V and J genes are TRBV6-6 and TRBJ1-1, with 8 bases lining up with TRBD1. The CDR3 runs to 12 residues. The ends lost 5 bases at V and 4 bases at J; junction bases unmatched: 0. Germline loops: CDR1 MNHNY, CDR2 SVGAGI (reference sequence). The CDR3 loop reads CASSTGGTEAFF. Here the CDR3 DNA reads TGTGCCAGCAGTACAGGGGGCACTGAAGCTTTCTTT.

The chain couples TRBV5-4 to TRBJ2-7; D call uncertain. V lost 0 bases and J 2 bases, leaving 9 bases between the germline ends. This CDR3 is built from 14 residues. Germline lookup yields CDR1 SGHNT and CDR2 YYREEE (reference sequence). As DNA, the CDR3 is TGTGCCAGCAGCTTGGCCAGCAAGGCCTACGAGCAGTACTTC. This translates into CASSLASKAYEQYF.

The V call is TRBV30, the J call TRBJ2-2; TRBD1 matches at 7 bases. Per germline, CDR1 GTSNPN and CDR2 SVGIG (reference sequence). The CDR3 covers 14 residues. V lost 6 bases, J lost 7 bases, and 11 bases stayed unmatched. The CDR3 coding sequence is TGTGCCTGCAACACGGGGACAGCAGGCGGGGAGCTGTTTTTT. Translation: CACNTGTAGGELFF.

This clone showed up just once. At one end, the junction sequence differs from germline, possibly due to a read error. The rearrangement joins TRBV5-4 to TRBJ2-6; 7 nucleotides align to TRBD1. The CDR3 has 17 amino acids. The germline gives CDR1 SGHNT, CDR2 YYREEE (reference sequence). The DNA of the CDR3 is TGTGCCAGCAGCTTGGAGGGGGCGAGCTCTAGGGCCAACGTCCTGACTTTC. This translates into CASSLEGASSRANVLTF.

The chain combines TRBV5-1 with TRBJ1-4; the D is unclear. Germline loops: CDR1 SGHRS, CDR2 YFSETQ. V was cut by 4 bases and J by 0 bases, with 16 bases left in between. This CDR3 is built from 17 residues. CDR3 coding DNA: TGCGCCAGCAGCCCGTCCATTTCAGGTGCAACTAATGAAAAACTGTTTTTT. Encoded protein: CASSPSISGATNEKLFF.

This CDR3 is CASSPRSGTPTGANVLTF. CDR3 nucleotides: TGTGCCAGCAGCCCAAGATCCGGGACCCCCACTGGGGCCAACGTCCTGACTTTC. The V gene is TRBV4-2, the J gene TRBJ2-6; TRBD1 or TRBD2 may be the D gene (5 bases each). The CDR3 runs to 18 residues. Germline CDR1 reads LGHNA; CDR2 reads YNFKEQ. V lost 4 bases to trimming and J lost 2 bases, with 18 bases between them.

The CDR3 reads CASSSAGQRTYEQYF. For the CDR3, the DNA is TGTGCCAGCAGCTCCGCTGGACAGCGGACCTACGAGCAGTACTTC. The chain recombines TRBV7-9 with TRBJ2-7, with D tentatively TRBD1 (6 bases). CDR3 length equals 15 residues. The V gene lost 4 bases and the J gene lost 2 bases, with 15 bases spanning the gap. Germline loops: CDR1 SEHNR, CDR2 FQNEAQ (reference sequence).

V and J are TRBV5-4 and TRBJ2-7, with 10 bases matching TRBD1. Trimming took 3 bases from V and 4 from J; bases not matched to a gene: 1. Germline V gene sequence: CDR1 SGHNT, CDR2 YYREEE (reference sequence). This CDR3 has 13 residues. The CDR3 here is CASSSGQGYEQYF. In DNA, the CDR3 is TGTGCCAGCAGCTCGGGACAGGGGTACGAGCAGTACTTC.

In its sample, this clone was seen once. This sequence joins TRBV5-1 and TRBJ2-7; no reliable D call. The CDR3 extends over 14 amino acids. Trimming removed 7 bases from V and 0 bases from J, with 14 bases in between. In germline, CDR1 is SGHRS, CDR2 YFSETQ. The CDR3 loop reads CASQMALSSYEQYF. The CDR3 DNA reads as TGCGCCAGCCAAATGGCTCTTTCCTCCTACGAGCAGTACTTC.

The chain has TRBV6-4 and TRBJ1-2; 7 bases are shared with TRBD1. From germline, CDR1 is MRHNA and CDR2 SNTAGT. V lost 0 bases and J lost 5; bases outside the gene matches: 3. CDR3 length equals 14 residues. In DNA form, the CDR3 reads TGTGCCAGCAGTGACTCTGAGGGGGCTTATGGCTACACCTTC. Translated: CASSDSEGAYGYTF.

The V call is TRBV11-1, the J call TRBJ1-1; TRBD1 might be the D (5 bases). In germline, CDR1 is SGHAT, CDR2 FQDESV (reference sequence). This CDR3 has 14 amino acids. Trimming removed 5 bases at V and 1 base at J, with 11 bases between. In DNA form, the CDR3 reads TGTGCCAGCAGCCTCTCGGGGGGGAACACTGAAGCTTTCTTT. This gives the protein CASSLSGGNTEAFF.

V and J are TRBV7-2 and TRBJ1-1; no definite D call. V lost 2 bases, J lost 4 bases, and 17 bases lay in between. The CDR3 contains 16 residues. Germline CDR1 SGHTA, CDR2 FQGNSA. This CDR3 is CASSLLGVVGGTEAFF. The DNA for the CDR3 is TGTGCCAGCAGCTTACTAGGCGTAGTCGGTGGCACTGAAGCTTTCTTT.

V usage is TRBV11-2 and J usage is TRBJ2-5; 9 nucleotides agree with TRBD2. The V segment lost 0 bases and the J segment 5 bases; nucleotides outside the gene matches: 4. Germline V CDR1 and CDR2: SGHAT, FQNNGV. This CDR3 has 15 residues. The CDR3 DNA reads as TGTGCCAGCAGCTTAGAGGCGGGAGGGCTGGAGACCCAGTACTTC. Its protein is CASSLEAGGLETQYF.